The text below deals with one TCR beta chain. The sample comes from a study of T cell changes during pregnancy in multiple sclerosis. V trimming: 1 base; J trimming: 7 bases; junction bases outside the gene matches: 6. Per germline, CDR1 SGDLS and CDR2 YYNGEE. There are 15 residues in the CDR3. Libraries were prepared by immunoSEQ multiplex PCR; TCRdb keeps only in-frame clonotypes and omits some of them. The sample yields tens of thousands of clones, approximately 90% seen once. The chain employs TRBV9 and TRBJ2-2; 8 bases are a match to TRBD1. The clonotype comes from a female donor in good health, enrolled as a control in a pregnancy study. The material was peripheral blood, obtained in the first trimester of pregnancy. The CDR3 coding sequence is TGTGCCAGCAGCGTAACGGACAGGGCGTACGGGGAGCTGTTTTTT. Translation: CASSVTDRAYGELFF. Looking up the rest from reference TRBV9 and TRBJ2-2 gives the full variable domain: DSGVTQTPKHLITATGQRVTLRCSPRSGDLSVYWYQQSLDQGLQFLIQYYNGEERAKGNILERFSAQQFPDLHSELNLSSLELGDSALYFCASSVTDRAYGELFFGEGSRLTVL.